The rows below give T cell receptor beta chains drawn from one sample of a study of CD8+ T cells in alopecia areata. The data were produced by immunoSEQ multiplex PCR, yet TCRdb's version contains in-frame clones alone and is incomplete. The repertoire holds about 140,000 clones, with roughly 86% as singletons. Sample: CD8+ T cells sorted from blood, taken at week 4, from a patient treated with tofacitinib. These TCRs come from a human donor with alopecia areata. The CDR3 runs from the conserved cysteine through the conserved F or W. A D gene is named only where the DNA matches it firmly. The size field is filled for only some rows; it gives once, few, many or a size class.

J	V	size	D	DNA	CDR3
TRBJ1-5	TRBV6-5	.	.	TGTGCCAGCAGTCCCCCCAATCAGCCCCAGCATTTT	CASSPPNQPQHF
TRBJ1-1	TRBV29-1	.	TRBD1	TGCAGCGTCGTGACAGGGGATGGCACTGAAGCTTTCTTT	CSVVTGDGTEAFF
TRBJ2-5	TRBV5-1	.	.	TGCGCCAGCAGCTCCTTACAAGAGACCCAGTACTTC	CASSSLQETQYF
TRBJ2-1	TRBV5-4	once	.	TGTGCCAGCAGCTTCCAGTTGGATGGCAATGAGCAGTTCTTC	CASSFQLDGNEQFF
TRBJ1-2	TRBV5-1	.	.	TGCGCCAGCAGGCCCGGACAGCCACGTTATGGCTACACCTTC	CASRPGQPRYGYTF
TRBJ1-5	TRBV5-1	.	.	TGCGCCAGCAGCTTGGGAACCGGGAATCAGCCCCAGCATTTT	CASSLGTGNQPQHF
TRBJ2-7	TRBV7-9	many	TRBD1	TGTGCCAGCAGCATAGGACAGGGATTCGAGCAGTACTTC	CASSIGQGFEQYF
TRBJ2-3	TRBV28	once	.	TGTGCCAGCAGTCCCCCCCGACCGGGCGCGGACACAGATACGCAGTATTTT	CASSPPRPGADTDTQYF
TRBJ1-1	TRBV7-8	few	.	TGTGCCAGCAGCTCTGCCCCGAACGACGGGAACACTGAAGCTTTCTTT	CASSSAPNDGNTEAFF
TRBJ2-2	TRBV6-6	.	.	TGTGCCAGCAGTTGGGACATGAACACCGGGGAGCTGTTTTTT	CASSWDMNTGELFF
TRBJ2-6	TRBV19	.	.	TGTGCCAGTAAGCCAACAGCCTCCGGGGCCAACGTCCTGACTTTC	CASKPTASGANVLTF
TRBJ1-3	TRBV29-1	.	.	TGCAGCGTTGAAGAGGAGGGAAACACCATATATTTT	CSVEEEGNTIYF
TRBJ2-2	TRBV5-4	once	.	TGTGCCAGCAGCGGGGGGCCCGGGGAGCTGTTTTTT	CASSGGPGELFF
TRBJ2-3	TRBV5-4	once	.	TGTGCCAGCACCCCCGCTCCAACAGATACGCAGTATTTT	CASTPAPTDTQYF
TRBJ1-1	TRBV30	.	.	TGTGCCTGGACCTATGCCGGCGGGCCCCTCAGCACTGAAGCTTTCTTT	CAWTYAGGPLSTEAFF
TRBJ2-7	TRBV4-1	.	TRBD2	TGCGCCAGCAGCCATAAACGAGCGGGAGGGCCCCACGAGCAGTACTTC	CASSHKRAGGPHEQYF
TRBJ2-7	TRBV27	.	TRBD1	TGTGCCAGCAGTAAGGGGGCAGGGGAGCAGTACTTC	CASSKGAGEQYF
TRBJ2-7	TRBV21-1	few	.	TGTGCCAGCAGCCTCGAGCTAGGCGTATGCGAGCAGTACTTC	CASSLELGVCEQYF
TRBJ1-1	TRBV14	.	TRBD1	TGTGCCAGCAGCCAGGACGAGGGGGCGGTGGACACTGAAGCTTTCTTT	CASSQDEGAVDTEAFF
TRBJ2-3	TRBV29-1	.	.	TGCAGCGTTGAAGCGTTAGAGTTCTTAGATACGCAGTATTTT	CSVEALEFLDTQYF
TRBJ2-7	TRBV5-6	.	.	TGTGCCAGCAGCTTGTTGGAGGACTCCTACGAGCAGTACTTC	CASSLLEDSYEQYF
TRBJ2-7	TRBV4-1	.	.	TGCGCCAGCAGCCCCCCCAGCGAGTTCCACGAGCAGTACTTC	CASSPPSEFHEQYF
TRBJ1-2	TRBV27	.	.	TGTGCCAGCAGTCCCCACAGTTCTTACTATGGCTACACCTTC	CASSPHSSYYGYTF
TRBJ1-3	TRBV4-2	.	.	TGTGCCAGCAGCCAAGATTTCTGGCGTCCCTCTGGAAACACCATATATTTT	CASSQDFWRPSGNTIYF
TRBJ1-3	TRBV5-1	once	TRBD1	TGCGCCAGCAGCCCGTGGGACAGGAGCTCTGGAAACACCATATATTTT	CASSPWDRSSGNTIYF
TRBJ2-5	TRBV25-1	.	TRBD2	TGTGCCAGCACCCAAGGGCTAGCGGGAGGGCAAGAGACCCAGTACTTC	CASTQGLAGGQETQYF
TRBJ1-5	TRBV27	.	.	TGTGCCAGCAGTTTAAGGTATAGCAATCAGCCCCAGCATTTT	CASSLRYSNQPQHF
TRBJ2-7	TRBV7-9	once	.	TGTGCCAGCAGCTTAGGGGACATGACTTACGAGCAGTACTTC	CASSLGDMTYEQYF
TRBJ2-5	TRBV29-1	.	.	TGCAGCGTTGCTTCTCGGCAGGGGCAAGAGACCCAGTACTTC	CSVASRQGQETQYF